The rows below give T cell receptor beta chains drawn from one sample of a study of shared clonotypes between healthy human individuals. Generated by immunoSEQ multiplex PCR, the TCRdb table keeps only in-frame clones and is missing some. The sample records some 2,000,000 clones, 90% to 97% being singletons. Sequenced sample: naive CD4+ T cells sorted from blood. The receptors were gathered from a man aged 18 to 30 in good health. The CDR3 runs from the conserved cysteine through the conserved F or W. D genes are given only for firm matches. Expanded clones get a size class; other rows say once, few or many, or leave the size out.

-	14	TRBJ2-7	-	TRBV28	CATATRNTGTEQYF	TGTGCCACCGCCACACGAAATACAGGCACCGAGCAGTACTTC
-	14	TRBJ2-7	TRBD1	TRBV14	CASSPRQGPYEQYF	TGTGCCAGCAGTCCACGACAGGGACCCTACGAGCAGTACTTC
-	13	TRBJ2-7	-	TRBV6-5	CASSRDGTYEQYF	TGTGCCAGCAGTAGGGACGGAACCTACGAGCAGTACTTC
-	15	TRBJ2-6	-	TRBV5-4	CASSLVTSGANVLTF	TGTGCCAGCAGCTTAGTCACCTCTGGGGCCAACGTCCTGACTTTC
-	15	TRBJ2-3	-	TRBV7-2	CASSFDGSPTDTQYF	TGTGCCAGCAGCTTTGATGGGTCCCCCACAGATACGCAGTATTTT
-	16	TRBJ2-1	TRBD1	TRBV4-2	CASSSRTGEMNNEQFF	TGTGCCAGCAGCTCTCGGACAGGGGAAATGAACAATGAGCAGTTCTTC
-	12	TRBJ2-1	-	TRBV29-1	CSVMRGGNEQFF	TGCAGCGTAATGAGGGGGGGGAATGAGCAGTTCTTC
-	17	TRBJ2-2	TRBD2	TRBV30	CAWSVRTSGRSAGELFF	TGTGCCTGGAGTGTACGGACTAGCGGGAGAAGTGCCGGGGAGCTGTTTTTT
-	15	TRBJ1-3	-	TRBV5-3	CARSLPDLSGNTIYF	TGTGCCAGAAGCTTGCCAGACCTCTCTGGAAACACCATATATTTT
-	16	TRBJ2-2	-	TRBV7-9	CASSSSRVTGVGELFF	TGTGCCAGCAGCTCGTCTCGGGTAACCGGAGTCGGGGAGCTGTTTTTT
-	13	TRBJ2-7	-	TRBV9	CASSARPSYEQYF	TGTGCCAGCAGCGCCCGACCTAGCTACGAGCAGTACTTC
-	17	TRBJ2-2	TRBD2	TRBV4-1	CASSQETSGGNTGELFF	TGCGCCAGCAGCCAAGAGACTAGCGGGGGGAACACCGGGGAGCTGTTTTTT
-	14	TRBJ2-1	TRBD1	TRBV29-1	CSVVPGQGGYEQFF	TGCAGCGTGGTCCCCGGACAGGGGGGTTATGAGCAGTTCTTC
-	12	TRBJ2-1	TRBD1	TRBV12-5	CASGLDRGEQFF	TGTGCTAGTGGACTAGACAGGGGTGAGCAGTTCTTC
-	15	TRBJ2-4	-	TRBV23-1	CASRFTGTSKNIQYF	TGCGCCAGCAGATTCACCGGGACCTCGAAAAACATTCAGTACTTC
-	17	TRBJ1-1	-	TRBV9	CASSPRGASPMNTEAFF	TGTGCCAGCAGCCCCAGAGGGGCCTCACCGATGAACACTGAAGCTTTCTTT
-	14	TRBJ2-3	-	TRBV18	CASSPRHSTDTQYF	TGTGCCAGCTCACCAAGACACAGCACAGATACGCAGTATTTT
-	15	TRBJ2-3	-	TRBV5-1	CASSLAGVSTDTQYF	TGCGCCAGCAGCTTGGCCGGGGTTAGCACAGATACGCAGTATTTT
once	12	TRBJ2-5	TRBD1	TRBV30	CAWGTGSLAQYF	TGTGCCTGGGGGACAGGGTCTTTGGCCCAGTACTTC
-	13	TRBJ2-1	-	TRBV29-1	CSVGATGYNEQFF	TGCAGCGTTGGAGCGACGGGCTACAATGAGCAGTTCTTC
-	15	TRBJ2-4	TRBD1	TRBV19	CASSIIGGVLDIQYF	TGTGCCAGTAGTATAATAGGGGGCGTCCTTGACATTCAGTACTTC
-	15	TRBJ2-7	TRBD1	TRBV7-9	CASSLGTGTTEGQYF	TGTGCCAGCAGCCTAGGGACAGGGACCACGGAAGGGCAGTACTTC
-	16	TRBJ2-3	TRBD2	TRBV19	CASRSGLAQGLDTQYF	TGTGCCAGTAGGTCCGGACTAGCCCAGGGGCTGGATACGCAGTATTTT
-	14	TRBJ2-1	-	TRBV2	CASMVTYSYNEQFF	TGTGCCAGCATGGTTACCTATTCCTACAATGAGCAGTTCTTC
-	14	TRBJ1-3	-	TRBV30	CACVQAPSGNTIYF	TGTGCCTGCGTCCAGGCGCCCTCTGGAAACACCATATATTTT
-	16	TRBJ2-3	TRBD2	TRBV18	CASHPGTSGGTDTQYF	TGTGCCAGCCATCCCGGTACTAGCGGGGGCACAGATACGCAGTATTTT
-	13	TRBJ1-2	-	TRBV7-2	CASSQGANYGYTF	TGTGCCAGCAGCCAGGGCGCTAACTATGGCTACACCTTC
-	14	TRBJ2-3	TRBD1	TRBV7-7	CASSLDRATDTQYF	TGTGCTAGCAGCCTGGACAGGGCCACAGATACGCAGTATTTT
-	15	TRBJ2-1	-	TRBV18	CASSPGETRGNEQFF	TGTGCCAGCTCCCCCGGGGAGACTAGGGGGAATGAGCAGTTCTTC
-	16	TRBJ1-5	-	TRBV5-1	CASSPEPGHHNQPQHF	TGCGCCAGCAGCCCCGAACCGGGACACCACAATCAGCCCCAGCATTTT
once	14	TRBJ1-2	TRBD1	TRBV9	CASSVGTGGYGYTF	TGTGCCAGCAGCGTAGGAACAGGGGGCTATGGCTACACCTTC
-	16	TRBJ2-2	-	TRBV12-5	CASGLVTAAGTGELFF	TGTGCTAGTGGTTTGGTAACGGCGGCCGGCACCGGGGAGCTGTTTTTT
-	11	TRBJ2-1	-	TRBV18	CASSLGQEQFF	TGTGCCAGCTCACTTGGACAGGAGCAGTTCTTC
-	15	TRBJ2-3	-	TRBV9	CASSVVPVSTDTQYF	TGTGCCAGCAGCGTAGTCCCAGTTAGCACAGATACGCAGTATTTT
-	15	TRBJ2-7	-	TRBV6-5	CASSPPGTGTYEQYF	TGTGCCAGCAGTCCGCCGGGGACGGGGACCTACGAGCAGTACTTC
-	11	TRBJ1-1	-	TRBV6-1	CASSIGIGAFF	TGTGCCAGCAGTATAGGGATAGGAGCTTTCTTT
-	15	TRBJ1-6	-	TRBV4-3	CASSQAGSYNSPLHF	TGCGCCAGCAGCCAAGCGGGGTCCTATAATTCACCCCTCCACTTT
-	15	TRBJ1-1	-	TRBV5-1	CASSLGGSVGTEAFF	TGCGCCAGCAGCTTGGGGGGTTCGGTCGGGACTGAAGCTTTCTTT
-	16	TRBJ2-5	TRBD2	TRBV29-1	CSVGGTSFSRGETQYF	TGCAGCGTTGGAGGGACTAGCTTCTCAAGAGGAGAGACCCAGTACTTC
few	14	TRBJ2-2	-	TRBV9	CASSADFNTGELFF	TGTGCCAGCAGCGCCGACTTCAACACCGGGGAGCTGTTTTTT
-	15	TRBJ1-5	-	TRBV21-1	CASSKKSGSNQPQHF	TGTGCCAGCAGCAAAAAGTCCGGGTCCAATCAGCCCCAGCATTTT
-	17	TRBJ1-5	-	TRBV28	CASSLYRAPRRNQPQHF	TGTGCCAGCAGTTTGTACCGGGCCCCACGACGCAATCAGCCCCAGCATTTT
-	14	TRBJ1-2	-	TRBV6-5	CASSSNPVGYGYTF	TGTGCCAGCAGTTCCAACCCGGTCGGATATGGCTACACCTTC
-	15	TRBJ1-6	-	TRBV7-3	CASSPFGGYNSPLHF	TGTGCCAGCAGCCCCTTCGGGGGCTATAATTCACCCCTCCACTTT
-	16	TRBJ2-7	-	TRBV12-5	CASGLPGRGGMNEQYF	TGTGCTAGTGGTTTGCCCGGCAGGGGGGGAATGAACGAGCAGTACTTC
-	17	TRBJ2-4	TRBD2	TRBV11-2	CASSPAGGALGKNIQYF	TGTGCCAGCAGCCCAGCGGGAGGTGCCCTTGGCAAAAACATTCAGTACTTC
-	13	TRBJ1-3	TRBD1	TRBV6-1	CASSTGEGNTIYF	TGTGCCAGCAGCACAGGGGAGGGAAACACCATATATTTT
-	15	TRBJ2-7	TRBD2	TRBV19	CASRGGGGSSYEQYF	TGTGCCAGTAGGGGAGGCGGGGGGAGCTCCTACGAGCAGTACTTC
-	14	TRBJ2-2	-	TRBV9	CASNPRGGTGELFF	TGTGCCAGCAACCCCAGGGGAGGGACCGGGGAGCTGTTTTTT
-	15	TRBJ2-2	TRBD2	TRBV11-3	CASSSSGTSGGELFF	TGTGCCAGCAGCTCGTCCGGGACTAGCGGGGGGGAGCTGTTTTTT
-	15	TRBJ2-1	TRBD2	TRBV10-2	CASSGSSGGAWEQFF	TGCGCCAGCAGTGGCTCTAGCGGGGGGGCATGGGAGCAGTTCTTC
-	11	TRBJ2-5	-	TRBV7-9	CASSPTETQYF	TGTGCCAGCTCCCCAACGGAGACCCAGTACTTC
-	13	TRBJ2-5	-	TRBV18	CASSRSNQETQYF	TGTGCCAGCTCACGTAGTAATCAAGAGACCCAGTACTTC
once	13	TRBJ2-3	-	TRBV18	CASSPFSTDTQYF	TGTGCCAGCTCACCCTTTAGCACAGATACGCAGTATTTT
-	16	TRBJ1-2	TRBD1	TRBV30	CAWSAGGTGVYYGYTF	TGTGCCTGGAGTGCAGGAGGGACAGGGGTATACTATGGCTACACCTTC